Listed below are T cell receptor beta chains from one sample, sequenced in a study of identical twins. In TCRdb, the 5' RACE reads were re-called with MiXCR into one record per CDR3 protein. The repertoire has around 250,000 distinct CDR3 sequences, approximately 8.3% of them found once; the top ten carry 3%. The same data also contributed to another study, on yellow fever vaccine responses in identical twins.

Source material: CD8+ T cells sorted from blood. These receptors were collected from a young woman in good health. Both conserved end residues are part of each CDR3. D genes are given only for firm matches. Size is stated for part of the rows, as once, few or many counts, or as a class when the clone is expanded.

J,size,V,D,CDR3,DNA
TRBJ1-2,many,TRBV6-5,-,CASSYSGGGYGYTF,TGTGCCAGCAGTTACTCGGGGGGGGGCTATGGCTACACCTTC
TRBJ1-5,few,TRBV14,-,CASSLGARGPQHF,TGTGCCAGCAGCCTGGGGGCTCGTGGGCCCCAGCATTTT
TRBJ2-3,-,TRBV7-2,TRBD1,CASSLATGDETQYF,TGTGCCAGCAGCTTAGCCACAGGGGATGAAACGCAGTATTTT
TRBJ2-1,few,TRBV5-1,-,CASSRSLRDFRADEQFF,TGCGCCAGCAGCCGCTCCCTCCGGGACTTTAGGGCGGATGAGCAGTTCTTC
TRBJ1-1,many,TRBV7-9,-,CASSSHTGTNTEAFF,TGTGCCAGCAGCTCACATACAGGTACGAACACTGAAGCTTTCTTT
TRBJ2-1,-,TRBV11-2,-,CASSLDGGPERVNEQFF,TGTGCCAGCAGCTTAGATGGGGGCCCGGAGCGGGTCAATGAGCAGTTCTTC
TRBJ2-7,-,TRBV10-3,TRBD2,CAISPSGNSYEQYF,TGTGCCATCAGTCCTAGCGGAAACTCCTACGAGCAGTACTTC
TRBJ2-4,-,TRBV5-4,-,CASSSWVAKNIQYF,TGTGCCAGCAGCTCGTGGGTAGCCAAAAACATTCAGTACTTC
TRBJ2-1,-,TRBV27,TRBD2,CASSLWLAGTYNEQFF,TGTGCCAGCAGTTTATGGCTAGCGGGGACCTACAATGAGCAGTTCTTC
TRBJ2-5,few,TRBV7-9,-,CASSPGLRGALQETQYF,TGTGCCAGCAGCCCCGGTCTCCGGGGGGCGTTGCAAGAGACCCAGTACTTC
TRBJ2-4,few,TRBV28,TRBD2,CASSLSTSGGAISIQYF,TGTGCCAGCAGTTTATCGACTAGCGGGGGGGCTATCAGCATTCAGTACTTC
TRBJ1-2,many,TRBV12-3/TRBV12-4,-,CASSFWGKIYTF,TGTGCCAGCAGTTTTTGGGGTAAAATCTACACCTTC
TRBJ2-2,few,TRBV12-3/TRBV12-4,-,CASSQRRDTRTGELFF,TGTGCCAGCAGTCAGCGCCGGGACACCCGCACCGGGGAGCTGTTTTTT
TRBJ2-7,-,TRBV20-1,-,CSARELAESSYEQYF,TGCAGTGCTAGAGAGTTAGCCGAAAGCTCCTACGAGCAGTACTTC
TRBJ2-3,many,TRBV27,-,CASSLHRTDTQYF,TGTGCCAGCAGTTTACATCGCACAGATACGCAGTATTTT
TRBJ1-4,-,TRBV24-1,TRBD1,CATSDLHLPGGFPPTNEKLFF,TGTGCCACCAGTGATTTGCATCTTCCAGGGGGCTTCCCGCCAACTAATGAAAAACTGTTTTTT
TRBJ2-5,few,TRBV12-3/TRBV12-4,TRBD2,CASRGEAGGPRETQYF,TGTGCCAGCAGGGGAGAGGCGGGGGGGCCGAGAGAGACCCAGTACTTC
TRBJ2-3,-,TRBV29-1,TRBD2,CSAPGGVRTDTQYF,TGCAGCGCACCGGGAGGGGTGCGGACAGATACGCAGTATTTT
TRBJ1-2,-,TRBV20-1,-,CSARPPSFNYGYTF,TGCAGTGCTAGACCTCCCAGCTTTAACTATGGCTACACCTTC
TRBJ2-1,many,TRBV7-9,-,CASSTNYEQFF,TGTGCCAGCAGTACCAACTATGAGCAGTTCTTC
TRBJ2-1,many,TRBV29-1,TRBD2,CSVVPTSGVDEQFF,TGCAGCGTGGTCCCCACAAGCGGGGTGGATGAGCAGTTCTTC
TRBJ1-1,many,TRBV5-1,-,CASTLGHEAFF,TGCGCCAGCACGCTCGGACATGAAGCTTTCTTT
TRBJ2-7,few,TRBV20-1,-,CSARETLYEQYF,TGCAGTGCTAGAGAGACCCTCTACGAGCAGTACTTC
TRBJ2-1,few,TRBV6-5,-,CASSYPSGDLGYNEQFF,TGTGCCAGCAGTTACCCCTCCGGCGATCTCGGTTACAATGAGCAGTTCTTC
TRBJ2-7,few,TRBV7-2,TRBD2,CASSLVGTSGPQYF,TGTGCCAGCAGCTTAGTGGGGACTAGCGGCCCTCAGTACTTC
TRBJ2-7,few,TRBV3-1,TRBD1,CASSQTDRVPYEQYF,TGTGCCAGCAGCCAAACTGACAGGGTCCCCTACGAGCAGTACTTC
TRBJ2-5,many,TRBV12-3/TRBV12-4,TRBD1,CASSLELLGTAAETQYF,TGTGCCAGCAGTTTAGAGCTACTCGGGACAGCGGCAGAGACCCAGTACTTC
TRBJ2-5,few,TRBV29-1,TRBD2,CSVVGGRGLETQYF,TGCAGCGTTGTAGGCGGGAGAGGTTTAGAGACCCAGTACTTC
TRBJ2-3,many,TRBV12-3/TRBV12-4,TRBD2,CASSLGIAGYTDTQYF,TGTGCCAGCAGTTTAGGGATAGCGGGATACACAGATACGCAGTATTTT
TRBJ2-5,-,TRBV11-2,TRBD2,CASSFVAGGLETQYF,TGTGCCAGCAGCTTCGTAGCGGGAGGGTTGGAGACCCAGTACTTC
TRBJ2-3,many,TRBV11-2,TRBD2,CASSLAGGATDTQYF,TGTGCCAGCAGCTTAGCCGGGGGGGCCACAGATACGCAGTATTTT
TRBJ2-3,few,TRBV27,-,CASSFVAPSTDTQYF,TGTGCCAGCAGCTTCGTGGCCCCTAGCACAGATACGCAGTATTTT
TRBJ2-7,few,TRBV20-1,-,CSARDHRAYEQYF,TGCAGTGCTAGAGACCACAGGGCCTACGAGCAGTACTTC
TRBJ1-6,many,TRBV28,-,CASSFVPGSDELSPLHF,TGTGCCAGCAGTTTTGTGCCAGGGTCGGATGAATTATCACCCCTCCACTTT
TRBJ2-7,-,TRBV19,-,CASSITTGTYEQYF,TGTGCCAGTAGTATAACAACAGGGACCTACGAGCAGTACTTC